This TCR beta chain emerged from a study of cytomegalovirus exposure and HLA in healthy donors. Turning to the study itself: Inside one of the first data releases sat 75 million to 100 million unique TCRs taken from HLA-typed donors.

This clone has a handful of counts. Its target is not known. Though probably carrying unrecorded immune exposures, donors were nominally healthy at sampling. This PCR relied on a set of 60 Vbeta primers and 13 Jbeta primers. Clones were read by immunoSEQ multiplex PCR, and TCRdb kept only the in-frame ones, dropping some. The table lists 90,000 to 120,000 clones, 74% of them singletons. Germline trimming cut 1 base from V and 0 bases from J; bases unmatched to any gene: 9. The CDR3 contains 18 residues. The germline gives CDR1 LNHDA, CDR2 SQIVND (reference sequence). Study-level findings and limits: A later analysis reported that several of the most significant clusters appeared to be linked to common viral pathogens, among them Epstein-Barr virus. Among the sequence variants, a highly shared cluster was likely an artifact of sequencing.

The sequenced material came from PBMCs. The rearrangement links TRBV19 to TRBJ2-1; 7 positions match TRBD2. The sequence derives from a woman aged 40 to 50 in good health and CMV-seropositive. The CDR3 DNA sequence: TGTGCCAGTAGTATAGTGGGTTTCGGGGGGAACTCCTACAATGAGCAGTTCTTC. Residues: CASSIVGFGGNSYNEQFF.